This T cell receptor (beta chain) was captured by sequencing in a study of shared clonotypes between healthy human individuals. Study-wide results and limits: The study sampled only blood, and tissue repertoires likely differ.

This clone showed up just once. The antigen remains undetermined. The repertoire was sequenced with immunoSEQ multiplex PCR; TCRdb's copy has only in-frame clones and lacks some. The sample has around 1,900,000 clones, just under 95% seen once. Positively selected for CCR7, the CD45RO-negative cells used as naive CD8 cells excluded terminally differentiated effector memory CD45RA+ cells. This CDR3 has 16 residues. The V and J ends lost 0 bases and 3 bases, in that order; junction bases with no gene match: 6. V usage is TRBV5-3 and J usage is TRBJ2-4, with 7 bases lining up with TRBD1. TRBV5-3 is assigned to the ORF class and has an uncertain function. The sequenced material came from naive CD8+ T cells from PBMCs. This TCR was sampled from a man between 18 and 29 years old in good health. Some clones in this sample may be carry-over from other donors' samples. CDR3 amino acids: CARSLVYRQGKNIQYF. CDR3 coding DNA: TGTGCCAGAAGCTTGGTCTACCGACAGGGCAAAAACATTCAGTACTTC.